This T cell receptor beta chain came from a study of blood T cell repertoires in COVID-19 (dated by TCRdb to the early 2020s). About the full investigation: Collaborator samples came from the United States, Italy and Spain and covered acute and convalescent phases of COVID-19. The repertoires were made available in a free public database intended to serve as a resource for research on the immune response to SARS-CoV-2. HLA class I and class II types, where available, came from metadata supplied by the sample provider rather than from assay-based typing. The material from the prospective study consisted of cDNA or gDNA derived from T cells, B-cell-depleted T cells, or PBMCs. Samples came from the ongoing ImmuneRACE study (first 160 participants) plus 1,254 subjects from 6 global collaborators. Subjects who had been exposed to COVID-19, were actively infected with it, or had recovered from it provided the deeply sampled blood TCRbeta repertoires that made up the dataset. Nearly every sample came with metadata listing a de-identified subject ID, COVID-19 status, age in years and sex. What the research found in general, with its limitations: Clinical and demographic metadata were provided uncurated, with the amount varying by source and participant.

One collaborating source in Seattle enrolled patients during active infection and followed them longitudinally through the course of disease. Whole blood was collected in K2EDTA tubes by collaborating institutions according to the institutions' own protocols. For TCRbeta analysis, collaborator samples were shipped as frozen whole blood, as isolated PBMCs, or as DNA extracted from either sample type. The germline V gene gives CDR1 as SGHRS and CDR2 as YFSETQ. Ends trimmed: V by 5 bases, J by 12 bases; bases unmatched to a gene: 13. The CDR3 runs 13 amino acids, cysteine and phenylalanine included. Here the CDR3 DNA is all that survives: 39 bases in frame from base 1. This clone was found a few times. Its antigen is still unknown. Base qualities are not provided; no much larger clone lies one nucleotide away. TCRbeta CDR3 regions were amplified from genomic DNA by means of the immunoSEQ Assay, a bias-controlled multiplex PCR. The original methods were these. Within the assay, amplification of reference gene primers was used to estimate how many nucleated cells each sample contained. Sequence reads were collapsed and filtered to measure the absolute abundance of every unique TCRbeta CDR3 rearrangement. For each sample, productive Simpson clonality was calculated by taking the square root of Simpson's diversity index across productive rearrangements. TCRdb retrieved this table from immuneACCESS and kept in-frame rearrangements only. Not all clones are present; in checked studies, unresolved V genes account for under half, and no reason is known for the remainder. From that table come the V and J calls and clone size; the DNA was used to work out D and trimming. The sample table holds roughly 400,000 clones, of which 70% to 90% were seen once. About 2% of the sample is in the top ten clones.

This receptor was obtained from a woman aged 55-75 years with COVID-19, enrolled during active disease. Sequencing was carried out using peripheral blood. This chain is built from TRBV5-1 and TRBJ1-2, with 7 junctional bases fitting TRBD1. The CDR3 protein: CASRGGQPSRDTF. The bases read TGCGCCAGCAGAGGGGGCCAGCCCTCCAGGGACACCTTC.